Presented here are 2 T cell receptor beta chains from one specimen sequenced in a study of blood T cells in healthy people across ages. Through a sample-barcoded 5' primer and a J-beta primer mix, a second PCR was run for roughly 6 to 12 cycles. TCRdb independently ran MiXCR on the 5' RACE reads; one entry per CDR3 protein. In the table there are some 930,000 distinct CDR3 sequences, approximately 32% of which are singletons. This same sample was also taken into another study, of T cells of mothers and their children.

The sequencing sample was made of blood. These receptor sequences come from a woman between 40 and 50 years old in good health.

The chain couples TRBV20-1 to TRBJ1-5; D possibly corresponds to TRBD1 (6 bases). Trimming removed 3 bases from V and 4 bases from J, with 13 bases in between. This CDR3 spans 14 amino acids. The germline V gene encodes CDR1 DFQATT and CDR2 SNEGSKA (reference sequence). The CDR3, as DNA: TGCAGTGCTAGTCGGGGGCAGACTAATCAGCCCCAGCATTTT. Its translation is CSASRGQTNQPQHF.

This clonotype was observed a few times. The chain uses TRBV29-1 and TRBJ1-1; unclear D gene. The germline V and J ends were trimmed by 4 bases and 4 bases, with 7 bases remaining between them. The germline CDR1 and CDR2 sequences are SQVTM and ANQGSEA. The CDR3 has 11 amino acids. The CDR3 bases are TGCAGCGTTGCGGGGTTCACTGAAGCTTTCTTT. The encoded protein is CSVAGFTEAFF. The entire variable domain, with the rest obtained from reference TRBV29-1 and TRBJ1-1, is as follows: SAVISQKPSRDICQRGTSLTIQCQVDSQVTMMFWYRQQPGQSLTLIATANQGSEATYESGFVIDKFPISRPNLTFSTLTVSNMSPEDSSIYLCSVAGFTEAFFGQGTRLTVV.